Shown below are 11 T cell receptor beta chains from a single sample sequenced in a study of Tregs in tolerant kidney transplant recipients. Using immunoSEQ multiplex PCR, the repertoire was profiled, and TCRdb retains in-frame clones only, with some absent. The sample holds 50,000 to 65,000 clones; around 87% are singletons and the top ten take roughly 4%. Related graft donors supplied nonmyeloablative bone marrow transplants, and mixed chimerism was transient. Source: CD4+ T cells from blood (PBMCs), taken 6 months after the transplant. Every receptor here comes from a human patient who received a combined kidney and bone marrow transplant. The T cells may partly be graft donor cells.

This clone has only a few counts. Other DNA sequences in the same sample also yield this CDR3. This chain joins TRBV11-1 and TRBJ1-1; D call uncertain. Looked up from germline, CDR1 is SGHAT and CDR2 is FQDESV (reference sequence). The CDR3 runs to 13 residues. The ends were cut back, 3 bases at V and 4 bases at J, with 9 bases in the middle. CDR3 in DNA: TGTGCCAGCAGCTTCGGGGAGCGCACTGAAGCTTTCTTT. Protein: CASSFGERTEAFF.

V gene TRBV29-1 combines with J gene TRBJ2-7; no definite D call. CDR3 size: 12 residues. Germline CDR1 reads SQVTM; CDR2 reads ANQGSEA. V was cut by 1 base and J by 5 bases, with 9 bases left in between. In DNA, the CDR3 is TGCAGCGTTGAAGGCGTTAGTGACGAGCAGTACTTC. This gives the protein CSVEGVSDEQYF.

The chain has TRBV18 and TRBJ2-5, with D tentatively TRBD1 (6 bases). CDR3 size: 13 residues. Trimming removed 2 bases at V and 4 bases at J, with 8 bases between. Germline V gene lookup returns CDR1 KGHSH and CDR2 LQKENI. CDR3 residues: CASSPRGSETQYF. DNA for the CDR3: TGTGCCAGCTCACCAAGGGGGTCAGAGACCCAGTACTTC. Together with reference TRBV18 and TRBJ2-5, the CDR3 gives the full variable domain: NAGVMQNPRHLVRRRGQEARLRCSPMKGHSHVYWYRQLPEEGLKFMVYLQKENIIDESGMPKERFSAEFPKEGPSILRIQQVVRGDSAAYFCASSPRGSETQYFGPGTRLLVL.

The chain links TRBV10-2 to TRBJ2-2; TRBD1 is a possible D gene (6 bases). The CDR3 covers 16 residues. V lost 1 base and J 4 bases, leaving 13 bases between the germline ends. Germline V gene data show CDR1 as WSHSY and CDR2 as SAAADI. CDR3 sequence: CASSEYPGATTGELFF. The DNA for the CDR3 is TGCGCCAGCAGTGAGTACCCAGGGGCGACCACCGGGGAGCTGTTTTTT.

The V gene is TRBV7-9, the J gene TRBJ1-4; D remains ambiguous. The CDR3 loop spans 14 amino acids. From germline, CDR1 is SEHNR and CDR2 FQNEAQ (reference sequence). The V end was cut by 1 base, the J end by 4 bases, with 7 bases between. Here the CDR3 reads CASSLGYSNEKLFF. The CDR3 DNA is TGTGCCAGCAGCTTAGGATACAGTAATGAAAAACTGTTTTTT.

The chain uses TRBV7-3 and TRBJ2-1, with 7 bases fitting TRBD2. V trimming: 2 bases; J trimming: 4 bases; junction bases outside the gene matches: 8. CDR1 is SGHTA and CDR2 is FQGTGA in the germline V gene. This CDR3 is 16 amino acids long. In nucleotides, the CDR3 is TGTGCCAGCAGCTTACATGCGGGAGCGGGATACAATGAGCAGTTCTTC. Amino acids: CASSLHAGAGYNEQFF. Full variable domain (missing parts from reference TRBV7-3 and TRBJ2-1): GAGVSQTPSNKVTEKGKYVELRCDPISGHTALYWYRQSLGQGPEFLIYFQGTGAADDSGLPNDRFFAVRPEGSVSTLKIQRTERGDSAVYLCASSLHAGAGYNEQFFGPGTRLTVL.

For the CDR3, the DNA is TGTGCCAGCAGCTTAGCAGGGGCTGGGGCCAACGTCCTGACTTTC. Protein sequence: CASSLAGAGANVLTF. The chain employs TRBV11-2 and TRBJ2-6; a weak D match, TRBD1 (6 bases). The CDR3 is made up of 15 amino acids. CDR1 is SGHAT, CDR2 FQNNGV, per germline. With 1 base removed from V and 2 bases from J, the gap between germline ends came to 6 bases. Full variable domain (remainder filled in from reference TRBV11-2 and TRBJ2-6): EAGVAQSPRYKIIEKRQSVAFWCNPISGHATLYWYQQILGQGPKLLIQFQNNGVVDDSQLPKDRFSAERLKGVDSTLKIQPAKLEDSAVYLCASSLAGAGANVLTFGAGSRLTVL.

The chain is built from TRBV5-1 and TRBJ2-1; D is perhaps TRBD1 (5 bases). The CDR3 has 14 residues. Trimming removed 0 bases from V and 8 bases from J, with 12 bases in between. Germline CDR1 is SGHRS and CDR2 is YFSETQ. The CDR3 coding sequence is TGCGCCAGCAGCTTGGTTCGGTCCAGGGATGAGCAGTTCTTC. It specifies CASSLVRSRDEQFF.

The V and J genes are TRBV5-4 and TRBJ1-1; 10 bases match TRBD1. Trimming removed 3 bases from V and 5 bases from J; junction bases left unmatched: 7. Germline V CDR1 and CDR2: SGHNT, YYREEE (reference sequence). This CDR3 region has 15 residues. The CDR3 DNA sequence: TGTGCCAGCAGCTCCCCTAGGACAGGGGGAACTGAAGCTTTCTTT. It translates to CASSSPRTGGTEAFF.

The V call is TRBV18, the J call TRBJ1-5; the match to TRBD1 covers 8 bases. This CDR3 contains 16 residues. The junction had 9 bases not matched to a gene; V was cut back by 3 bases and J by 5 bases. The germline gives CDR1 KGHSH, CDR2 LQKENI. The CDR3 loop reads CASSPKNRDRYQPQHF. The DNA of the CDR3 is TGTGCCAGCTCACCTAAAAATAGGGACAGGTATCAGCCCCAGCATTTT.

The gene calls are TRBV6-1 and TRBJ1-1, with TRBD1 matching 8 bases. This CDR3 has 14 residues. With V trimmed by 2 bases and J by 8 bases, 7 bases remained unmatched. Germline CDR1 reads MNHNS; CDR2 reads SASEGT. The CDR3 sequence: CASSELDRVSEAFF. DNA for the CDR3: TGTGCCAGCAGTGAATTGGACAGGGTGTCCGAAGCTTTCTTT.